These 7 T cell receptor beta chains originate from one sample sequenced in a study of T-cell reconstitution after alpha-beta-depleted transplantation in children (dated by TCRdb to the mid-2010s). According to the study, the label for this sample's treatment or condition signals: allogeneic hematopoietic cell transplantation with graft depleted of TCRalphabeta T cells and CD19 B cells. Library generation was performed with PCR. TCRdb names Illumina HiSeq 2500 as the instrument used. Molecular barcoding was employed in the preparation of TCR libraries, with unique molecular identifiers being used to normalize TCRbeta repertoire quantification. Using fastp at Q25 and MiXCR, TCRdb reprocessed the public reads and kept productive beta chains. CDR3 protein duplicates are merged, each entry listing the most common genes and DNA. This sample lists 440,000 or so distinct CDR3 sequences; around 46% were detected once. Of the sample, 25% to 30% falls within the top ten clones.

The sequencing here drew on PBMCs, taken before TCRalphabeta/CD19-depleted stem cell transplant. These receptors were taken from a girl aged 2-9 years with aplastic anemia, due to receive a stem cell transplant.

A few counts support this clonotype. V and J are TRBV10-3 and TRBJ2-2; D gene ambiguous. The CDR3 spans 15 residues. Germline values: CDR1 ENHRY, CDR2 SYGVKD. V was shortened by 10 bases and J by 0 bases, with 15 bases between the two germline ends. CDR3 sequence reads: CATTLGKPNTGELFF. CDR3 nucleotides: TGTGCCACCACACTGGGGAAACCGAACACCGGGGAGCTGTTTTTT.

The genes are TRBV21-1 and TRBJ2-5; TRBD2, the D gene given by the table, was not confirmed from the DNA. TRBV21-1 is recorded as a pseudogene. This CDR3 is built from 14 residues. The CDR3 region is CASSKPSHQETQYF. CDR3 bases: TGTGCCAGCAGCAAGCCGTCCCACCAAGAGACCCAGTACTTC.

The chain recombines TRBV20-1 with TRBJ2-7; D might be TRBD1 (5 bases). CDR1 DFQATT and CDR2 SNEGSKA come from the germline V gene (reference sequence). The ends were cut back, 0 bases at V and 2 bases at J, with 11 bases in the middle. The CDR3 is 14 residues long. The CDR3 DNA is TGCAGTGCTAGAGATTCTTCCAGGGCCTACGAGCAGTACTTC. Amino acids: CSARDSSRAYEQYF.

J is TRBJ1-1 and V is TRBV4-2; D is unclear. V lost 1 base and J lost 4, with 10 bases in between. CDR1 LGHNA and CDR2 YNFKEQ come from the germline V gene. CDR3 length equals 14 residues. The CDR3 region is CASSQAWLGTEAFF. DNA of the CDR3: TGTGCCAGCAGCCAAGCATGGTTGGGCACTGAAGCTTTCTTT.

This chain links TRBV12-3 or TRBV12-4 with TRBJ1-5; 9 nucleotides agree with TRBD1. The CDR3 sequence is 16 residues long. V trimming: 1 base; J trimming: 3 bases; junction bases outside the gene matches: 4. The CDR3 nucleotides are TGTGCCAGCAGTTTAGTGGGACAGGGAGACAATCAGCCCCAGCATTTT. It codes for CASSLVGQGDNQPQHF.

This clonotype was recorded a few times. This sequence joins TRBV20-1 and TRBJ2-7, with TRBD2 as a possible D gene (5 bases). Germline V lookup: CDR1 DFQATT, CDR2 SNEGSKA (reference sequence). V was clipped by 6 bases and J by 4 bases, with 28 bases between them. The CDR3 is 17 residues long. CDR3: CSANIWGTGTSGYEQYF. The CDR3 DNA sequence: TGCAGTGCCAACATCTGGGGTACCGGTACTAGTGGGTACGAGCAGTACTTC.

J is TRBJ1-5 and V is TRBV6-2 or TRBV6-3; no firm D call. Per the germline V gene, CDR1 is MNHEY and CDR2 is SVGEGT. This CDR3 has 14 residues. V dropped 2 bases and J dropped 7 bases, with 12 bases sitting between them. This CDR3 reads CASSYHSPSQPQHF. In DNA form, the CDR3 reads TGTGCCAGCAGTTACCACAGCCCCTCCCAGCCCCAGCATTTT.